Shown below are 11 T cell receptor beta chains from a single sample sequenced in a study of response to subunit inactivated influenza vaccine. TCRdb processed the RT-PCR reads anew with MiXCR; each CDR3 protein has one entry. The repertoire includes around 500,000 distinct CDR3 sequences, approximately 11% of them detected once, and less than 15% sits in the top ten. The material sequenced was PBMCs from blood, taken about 40 days after vaccination. Receptors originate from a man aged 50 to 59 who received an inactivated influenza vaccine.

The chain combines TRBV24-1 with TRBJ1-2; D gene uncertain. CDR3 size: 13 residues. Trimming left V 6 bases short and J 2 bases short, with 9 bases between. Germline values: CDR1 KGHDR, CDR2 SFDVKD. CDR3 amino acids: CATSSQGNYGYTF. The CDR3 DNA sequence: TGTGCCACCAGTTCCCAAGGGAACTATGGCTACACCTTC.

This clonotype was seen a few times. The V and J genes are TRBV4-1 and TRBJ2-7; TRBD1 or TRBD2 may be the D gene (5 bases each). Germline CDR1 is MGHRA and CDR2 is YSYEKL. The CDR3 length is 13 residues. Trimming took 0 bases from V and 7 from J, leaving 10 bases between them. CDR3 DNA sequence: TGCGCCAGCAGCCAAGATCTCGGGGCTGAGCAGTACTTC. Protein sequence: CASSQDLGAEQYF.

This sequence joins TRBV15 and TRBJ1-1; 7 nucleotides agree with TRBD1. The germline gives CDR1 LNHNV, CDR2 YYDKDF (reference sequence). The CDR3 spans 14 residues. Trimming took 0 bases from V and 6 from J; bases not matched to a gene: 4. The CDR3 nucleotides read TGTGCCACCAGCAGAGATAAGGGGGCTCCTGAAGCTTTCTTT. This encodes CATSRDKGAPEAFF. The whole variable domain, remainder taken from reference TRBV15 and TRBJ1-1, is DAMVIQNPRYQVTQFGKPVTLSCSQTLNHNVMYWYQQKSSQAPKLLFHYYDKDFNNEADTPDNFQSRRPNTSFCFLDIRSPGLGDTAMYLCATSRDKGAPEAFFGQGTRLTVV.

This clonotype was observed many times. This chain joins TRBV13 and TRBJ1-2; TRBD1 agrees at 8 bases. The V gene's germline CDR1 is PRHDT and CDR2 FYEKMQ (reference sequence). There are 14 residues in the CDR3. V was pared by 5 bases and J by 8 bases, with 10 bases of the junction left unmatched. CDR3 region: CASSTTGGSGGYTF. The CDR3, as DNA: TGTGCCAGCAGCACCACAGGGGGATCTGGGGGCTACACCTTC.

At least ten counts were recorded for this clonotype. The chain joins TRBV12-3 or TRBV12-4 to TRBJ2-7; D gene uncertain. The V and J ends lost 6 bases and 4 bases respectively, with 13 bases between them. The CDR3 extends over 13 amino acids. The DNA of the CDR3 is TGTGCCAGCAGAACGGAAGGTCCTTACGAGCAGTACTTC. This sequence encodes CASRTEGPYEQYF.

Details on this clonotype: Possible read error: a much larger clone is one base away. The CDR3 bases are TGTGTCAGCAGTTGGCGACTAGCGGACAATGAGCAGTTCTTC. This encodes CVSSWRLADNEQFF. The V and J genes are TRBV12-3 or TRBV12-4 and TRBJ2-1; 9 bases fit TRBD2. The CDR3 contains 14 residues.

There are many counts of this clonotype. The V gene is TRBV20-1, the J gene TRBJ2-1; 11 bases align to TRBD2. V shed 6 bases, J shed 6 bases, and the junction held 10 bases outside the gene matches. This CDR3 is 15 amino acids long. Germline CDR1 and CDR2: DFQATT and SNEGSKA (reference sequence). CDR3 sequence reads: CSANGVAGGRNEQFF. CDR3 sequence (DNA): TGCAGTGCGAACGGGGTAGCGGGAGGGCGCAATGAGCAGTTCTTC.

This clonotype turned up a few times. The genes are TRBV4-3 and TRBJ2-1; TRBD2 agrees at 8 bases. From germline, CDR1 is LGHNA and CDR2 YSLEER. The CDR3 runs to 14 residues. V lost 4 bases and J lost 4; bases outside the gene matches: 3. CDR3 residues: CASSLAGYYNEQFF. CDR3 bases: TGCGCCAGCAGCCTAGCGGGATATTACAATGAGCAGTTCTTC.

This clonotype was seen only a few times. The rearrangement uses TRBV10-2 and TRBJ2-2; TRBD1 matches at 10 bases. This CDR3 is 14 amino acids long. Germline V lookup: CDR1 WSHSY, CDR2 SAAADI. V lost 10 bases, J lost 3 bases, and 5 bases stayed unmatched. The CDR3 DNA is TGCGCCACTTCGACAGGGGGCGACACCGGGGAGCTGTTTTTT. This codes for CATSTGGDTGELFF.

The V call is TRBV9, the J call TRBJ2-1, with D possibly TRBD1 on 6 matching bases. Per germline, CDR1 SGDLS and CDR2 YYNGEE. The CDR3 covers 13 residues. Trimming removed 0 bases from V and 7 bases from J, with 8 bases in between. CDR3 sequence: CASSVERGNEQFF. Here the CDR3 DNA reads TGTGCCAGCAGCGTAGAGAGGGGGAATGAGCAGTTCTTC.

This chain joins TRBV7-9 and TRBJ1-1, with a tentative D call TRBD1 (5 bases). This CDR3 has 14 amino acids. Germline values: CDR1 SEHNR, CDR2 FQNEAQ (reference sequence). The V and J ends lost 5 bases and 7 bases respectively, with 17 bases between them. CDR3 sequence reads: CASSPGSGDGEAFF. CDR3 DNA sequence: TGTGCCAGCAGCCCCGGGTCCGGGGACGGTGAAGCTTTCTTT.